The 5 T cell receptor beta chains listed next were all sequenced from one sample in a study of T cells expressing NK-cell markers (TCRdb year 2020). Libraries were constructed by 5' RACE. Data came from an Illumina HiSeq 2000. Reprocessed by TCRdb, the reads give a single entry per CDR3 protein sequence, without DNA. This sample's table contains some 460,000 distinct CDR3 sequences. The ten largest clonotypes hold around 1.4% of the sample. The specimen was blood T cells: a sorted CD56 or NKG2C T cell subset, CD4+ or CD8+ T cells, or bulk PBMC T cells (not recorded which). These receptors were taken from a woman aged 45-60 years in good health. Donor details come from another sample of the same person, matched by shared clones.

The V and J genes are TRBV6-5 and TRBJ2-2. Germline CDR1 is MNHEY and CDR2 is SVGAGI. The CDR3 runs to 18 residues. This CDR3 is CASSYRGNLDANTGELFF.

The CDR3 loop reads CASSEQGGQPQHF. The chain links TRBV6-4 to TRBJ1-5; TCRdb proposes TRBD1, but this gene call is untestable without DNA. Germline V CDR1 and CDR2: MRHNA, SNTAGT. The CDR3 spans 13 residues.

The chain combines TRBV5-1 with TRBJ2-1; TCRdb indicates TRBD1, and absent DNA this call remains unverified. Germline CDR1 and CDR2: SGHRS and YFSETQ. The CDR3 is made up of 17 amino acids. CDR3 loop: CASSLGGPRQGPNEQFF.

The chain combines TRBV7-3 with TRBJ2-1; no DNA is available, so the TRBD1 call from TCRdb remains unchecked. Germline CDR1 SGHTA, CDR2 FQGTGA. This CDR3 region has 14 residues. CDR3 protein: CASSLRPGYNEQFF.

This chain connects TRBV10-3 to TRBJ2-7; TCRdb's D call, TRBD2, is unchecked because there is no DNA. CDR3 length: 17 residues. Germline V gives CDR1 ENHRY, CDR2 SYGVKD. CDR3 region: CAISGLAGTEPSYEQYF.